This entry is about one T cell receptor (beta chain). Sequenced by immunoSEQ multiplex PCR; TCRdb stores in-frame clones only, minus some. The sample consists of around 38,000 clones, 92% of them appearing once. The sample is drawn from a study of T cell changes during pregnancy in multiple sclerosis. The germline V gene has CDR1 MNHEY and CDR2 SMNVEV (reference sequence). The V and J ends lost 1 base and 3 bases, in that order; junction bases with no gene match: 3. The CDR3 has 14 residues. This clonotype originated in a female donor with multiple sclerosis, enrolled in a pregnancy study. The chain uses TRBV27 and TRBJ2-7; 7 nucleotides align to TRBD2. Sample: CD8+ T cells from peripheral blood mononuclear cells, taken in the third trimester of pregnancy. CDR3 DNA sequence: TGTGCCAGCAGTTTATTCGCGGGGGACTACGAGCAGTACTTC. It translates to CASSLFAGDYEQYF.